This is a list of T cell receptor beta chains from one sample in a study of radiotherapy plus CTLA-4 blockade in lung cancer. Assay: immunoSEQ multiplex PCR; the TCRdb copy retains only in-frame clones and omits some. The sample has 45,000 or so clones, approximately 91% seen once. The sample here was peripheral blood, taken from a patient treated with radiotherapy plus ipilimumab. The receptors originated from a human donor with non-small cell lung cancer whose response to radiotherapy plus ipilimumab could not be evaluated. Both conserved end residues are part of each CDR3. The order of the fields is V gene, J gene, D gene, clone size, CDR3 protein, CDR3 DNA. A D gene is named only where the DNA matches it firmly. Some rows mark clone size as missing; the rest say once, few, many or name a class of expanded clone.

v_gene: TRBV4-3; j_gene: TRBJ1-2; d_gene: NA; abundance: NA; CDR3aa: CASSQDSAGKSYTF; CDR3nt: TGCGCCAGCAGCCAAGATTCGGCAGGGAAAAGCTACACCTTC
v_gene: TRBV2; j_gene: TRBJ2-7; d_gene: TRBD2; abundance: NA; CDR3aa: CASSEGASGVEGEQYF; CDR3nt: TGTGCCAGCAGTGAAGGTGCTAGCGGGGTAGAGGGCGAGCAGTACTTC
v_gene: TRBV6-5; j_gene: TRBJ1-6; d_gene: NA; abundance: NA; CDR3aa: CASSSTTGLNSPLHF; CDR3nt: TGTGCCAGCAGTTCCACTACAGGGCTAAATTCACCCCTCCACTTT
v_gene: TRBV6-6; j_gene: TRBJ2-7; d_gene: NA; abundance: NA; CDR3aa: CASSSNRAGEQYF; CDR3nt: TGTGCCAGCAGTTCGAACAGGGCCGGGGAGCAGTACTTC
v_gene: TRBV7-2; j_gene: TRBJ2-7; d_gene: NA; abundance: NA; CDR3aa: CASSFLSNALNEQYF; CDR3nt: TGTGCCAGCAGCTTTCTCTCTAATGCGCTAAACGAGCAGTACTTC
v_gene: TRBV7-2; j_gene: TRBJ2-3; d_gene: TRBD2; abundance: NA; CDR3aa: CASSLLAGRTDTQYF; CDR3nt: TGTGCCAGCAGCTTACTAGCGGGACGCACAGATACGCAGTATTTT
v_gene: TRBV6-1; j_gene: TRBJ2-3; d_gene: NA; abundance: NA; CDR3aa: CASSEGMWEIRTDTQYF; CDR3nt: TGTGCCAGCAGTGAGGGGATGTGGGAGATACGCACAGATACGCAGTATTTT
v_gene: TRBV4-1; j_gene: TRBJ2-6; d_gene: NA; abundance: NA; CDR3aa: CASSAGGANVLTF; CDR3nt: TGCGCCAGCAGCGCCGGTGGGGCCAACGTCCTGACTTTC
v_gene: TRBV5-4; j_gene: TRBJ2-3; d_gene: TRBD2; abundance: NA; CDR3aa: CASSLAGREATDTQYF; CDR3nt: TGTGCCAGCAGCTTGGCCGGTCGGGAGGCCACAGATACGCAGTATTTT
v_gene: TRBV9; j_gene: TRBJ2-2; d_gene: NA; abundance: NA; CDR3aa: CASSAHLEGELFF; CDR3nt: TGTGCCAGCAGCGCCCACCTGGAGGGGGAGCTGTTTTTT
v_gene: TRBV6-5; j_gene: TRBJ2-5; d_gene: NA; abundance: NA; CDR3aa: CASSYRVQETQYF; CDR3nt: TGTGCCAGCAGTTACAGAGTGCAAGAGACCCAGTACTTC
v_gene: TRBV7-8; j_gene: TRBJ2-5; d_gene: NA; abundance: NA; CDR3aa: CASSFGGGQETQYF; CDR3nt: TGTGCCAGCAGCTTTGGGGGCGGCCAAGAGACCCAGTACTTC
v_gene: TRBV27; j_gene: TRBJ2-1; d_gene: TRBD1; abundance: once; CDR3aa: CASRPTGGSEQFF; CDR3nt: TGTGCCAGCAGACCCACAGGGGGCAGTGAGCAGTTCTTC
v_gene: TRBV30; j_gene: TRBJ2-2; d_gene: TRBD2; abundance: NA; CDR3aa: CAWSRGLAGAGELFF; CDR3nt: TGTGCCTGGAGTCGAGGGCTAGCGGGAGCCGGGGAGCTGTTTTTT
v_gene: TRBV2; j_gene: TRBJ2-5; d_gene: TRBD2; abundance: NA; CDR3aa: CANGGLAGETQYF; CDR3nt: TGTGCCAACGGGGGACTAGCTGGAGAGACCCAGTACTTC
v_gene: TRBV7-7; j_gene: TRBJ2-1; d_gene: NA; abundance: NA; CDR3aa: CASSLGGGTRNEQFF; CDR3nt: TGTGCCAGCAGCCTAGGGGGCGGGACTCGCAATGAGCAGTTCTTC
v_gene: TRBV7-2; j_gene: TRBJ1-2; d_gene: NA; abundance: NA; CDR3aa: CASSLRYGYTF; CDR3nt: TGTGCCAGCAGCTTACGCTATGGCTACACCTTC
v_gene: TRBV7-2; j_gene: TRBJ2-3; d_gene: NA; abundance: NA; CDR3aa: CASSLFSVADTQYF; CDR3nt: TGTGCCAGCAGCTTATTTAGCGTTGCAGATACGCAGTATTTT
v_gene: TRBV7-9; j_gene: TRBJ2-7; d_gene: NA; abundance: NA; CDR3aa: CASSPRGSGFYEQYF; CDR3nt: TGTGCCAGCAGCCCCCGCGGTAGCGGATTCTACGAGCAGTACTTC
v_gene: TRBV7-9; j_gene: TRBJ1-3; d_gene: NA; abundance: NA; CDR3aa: CASSSQRGTGNTIYF; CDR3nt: TGTGCCAGCAGCTCTCAAAGGGGGACCGGAAACACCATATATTTT
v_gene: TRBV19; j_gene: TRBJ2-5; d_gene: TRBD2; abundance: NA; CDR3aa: CASSIGTRETQYF; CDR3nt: TGTGCCAGTAGTATAGGGACTAGAGAGACCCAGTACTTC
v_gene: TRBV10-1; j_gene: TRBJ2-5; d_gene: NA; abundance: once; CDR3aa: CASSDLANEETQYF; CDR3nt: TGCGCCAGCAGTGACCTAGCAAACGAAGAGACCCAGTACTTC
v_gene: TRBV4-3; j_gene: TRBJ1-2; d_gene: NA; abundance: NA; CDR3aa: CASSPARLTNYGYTF; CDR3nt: TGCGCCAGCAGCCCAGCAAGACTGACTAACTATGGCTACACCTTC
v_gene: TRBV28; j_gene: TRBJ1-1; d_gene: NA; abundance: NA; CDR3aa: CASSLSAIPGTMNTEAFF; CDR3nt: TGTGCCAGCAGTTTGTCCGCTATTCCGGGAACCATGAACACTGAAGCTTTCTTT
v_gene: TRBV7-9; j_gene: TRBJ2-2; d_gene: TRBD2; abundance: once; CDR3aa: CASTGLAGRGELFF; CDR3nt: TGTGCCAGCACAGGACTAGCGGGACGAGGGGAGCTGTTTTTT
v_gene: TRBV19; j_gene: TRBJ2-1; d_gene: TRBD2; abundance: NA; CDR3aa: CASSLAAGVVKNEQFF; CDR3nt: TGTGCCAGTAGCCTCGCGGCGGGAGTAGTGAAGAATGAGCAGTTCTTC
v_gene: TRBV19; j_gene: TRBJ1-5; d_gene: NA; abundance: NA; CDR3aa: CATGDPNQPQHF; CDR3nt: TGTGCCACGGGGGACCCCAATCAGCCCCAGCATTTT
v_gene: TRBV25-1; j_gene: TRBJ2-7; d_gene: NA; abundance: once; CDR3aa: CASGGSSFEQYF; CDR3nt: TGTGCCAGCGGGGGCAGTTCCTTCGAGCAGTACTTC
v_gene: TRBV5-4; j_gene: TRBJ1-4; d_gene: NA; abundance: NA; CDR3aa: CASSSYAGQNKNEKLFF; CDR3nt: TGTGCCAGCAGCTCCTACGCTGGACAGAATAAGAATGAAAAACTGTTTTTT
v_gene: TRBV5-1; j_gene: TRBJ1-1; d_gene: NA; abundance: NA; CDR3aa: CASSLSGTPNTEAFF; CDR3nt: TGCGCCAGCAGCCTCTCAGGAACCCCGAACACTGAAGCTTTCTTT
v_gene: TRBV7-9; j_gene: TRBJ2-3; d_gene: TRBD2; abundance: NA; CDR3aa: CASSLGTGTSGTDTQYF; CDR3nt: TGTGCCAGCAGCTTGGGGACCGGGACTAGCGGCACAGATACGCAGTATTTT
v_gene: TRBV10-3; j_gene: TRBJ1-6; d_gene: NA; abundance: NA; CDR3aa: CAISESLGGNSPLHF; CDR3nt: TGTGCCATCAGTGAGTCTTTAGGGGGAAACTCACCCCTCCACTTT
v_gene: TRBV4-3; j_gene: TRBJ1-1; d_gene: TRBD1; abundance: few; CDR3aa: CASSRGGYRGTEAFF; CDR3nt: TGCGCCAGCAGCCGAGGGGGATACAGGGGCACTGAAGCTTTCTTT
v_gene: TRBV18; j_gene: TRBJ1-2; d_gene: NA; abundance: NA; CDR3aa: CASSKRSASTGYGYTF; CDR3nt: TGTGCCAGCTCAAAACGATCGGCGTCGACGGGCTATGGCTACACCTTC
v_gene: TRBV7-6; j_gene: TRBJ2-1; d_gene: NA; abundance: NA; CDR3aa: CASSVRGAGRNEQFF; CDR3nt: TGTGCCAGCAGCGTACGGGGGGCAGGACGCAATGAGCAGTTCTTC
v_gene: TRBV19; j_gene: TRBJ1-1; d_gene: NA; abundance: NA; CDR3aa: CASSIWQGEAFF; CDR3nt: TGTGCCAGTAGTATTTGGCAGGGTGAAGCTTTCTTT
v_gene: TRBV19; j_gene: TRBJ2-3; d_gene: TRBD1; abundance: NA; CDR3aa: CASSTQGFSTDTQYF; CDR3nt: TGTGCCAGTAGCACACAGGGGTTTAGCACAGATACGCAGTATTTT
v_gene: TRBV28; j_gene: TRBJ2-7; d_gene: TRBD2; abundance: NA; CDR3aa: CASSFRERSSGKRQYF; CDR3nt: TGTGCCAGCAGTTTTCGGGAAAGGTCTAGCGGGAAACGCCAGTACTTC
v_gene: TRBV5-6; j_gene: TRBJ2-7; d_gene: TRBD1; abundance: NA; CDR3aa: CASSLGTGAYEQYF; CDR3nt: TGTGCCAGCAGCTTGGGGACAGGGGCCTACGAGCAGTACTTC
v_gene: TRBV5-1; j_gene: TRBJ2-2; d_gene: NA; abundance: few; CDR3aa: CASSLGSLGPPNTGELFF; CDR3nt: TGCGCCAGCAGCTTGGGGTCTTTGGGCCCTCCGAACACCGGGGAGCTGTTTTTT
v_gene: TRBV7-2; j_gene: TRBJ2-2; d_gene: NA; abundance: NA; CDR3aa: CASSLVSGAGELFF; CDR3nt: TGTGCCAGCAGCTTAGTATCGGGGGCCGGGGAGCTGTTTTTT
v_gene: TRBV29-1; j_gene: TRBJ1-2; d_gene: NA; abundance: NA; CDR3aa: CSVAGTGDYGCTF; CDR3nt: NA
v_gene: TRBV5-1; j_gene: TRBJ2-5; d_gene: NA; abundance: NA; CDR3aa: CASTQGTNQETQYF; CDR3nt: TGCGCCAGCACTCAGGGTACTAACCAAGAGACCCAGTACTTC
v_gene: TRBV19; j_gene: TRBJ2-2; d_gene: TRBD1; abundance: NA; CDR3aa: CASSTDRVNTGELFF; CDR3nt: TGTGCCAGTAGTACGGACAGGGTGAACACCGGGGAGCTGTTTTTT
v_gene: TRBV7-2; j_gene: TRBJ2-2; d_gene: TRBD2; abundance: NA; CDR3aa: CASSLYAGERTGELFF; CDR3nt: TGTGCCAGCAGCTTATACGCGGGAGAAAGGACCGGGGAGCTGTTTTTT
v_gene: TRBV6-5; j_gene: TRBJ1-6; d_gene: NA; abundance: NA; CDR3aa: CASTWGRLETPLHF; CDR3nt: TGTGCCAGCACCTGGGGGCGGTTGGAGACACCCCTCCACTTT
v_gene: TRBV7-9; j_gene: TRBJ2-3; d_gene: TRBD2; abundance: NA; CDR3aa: CASSLGGAGDTQYF; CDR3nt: TGTGCCAGCAGCTTGGGAGGGGCGGGGGATACGCAGTATTTT
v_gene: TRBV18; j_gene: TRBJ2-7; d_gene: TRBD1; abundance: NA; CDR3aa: CASSPRQGGYEQYF; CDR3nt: TGTGCCAGCTCACCGAGACAGGGCGGGTACGAGCAGTACTTC
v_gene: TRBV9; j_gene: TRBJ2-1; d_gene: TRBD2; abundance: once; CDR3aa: CASSVGGLGENEQFF; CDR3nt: TGTGCCAGCAGCGTTGGGGGACTAGGGGAAAATGAGCAGTTCTTC